Listed here are 9 T cell receptor beta chains from one sample, sequenced in a study of breast tumors, draining lymph nodes, adjacent tissues. TCRdb re-derived calls from the multiplex PCR reads in MiXCR, one entry per CDR3 protein. Here the sample spans roughly 80,000 distinct CDR3 sequences, around 20% being singletons. Samples came from axillary lymph nodes draining the breast cancer. Material for sequencing was axillary lymph node tissue. The source is a female donor with breast cancer. Some clones in this sample may be carry-over from other donors' samples.

This clonotype has ten or more counts. The genes are TRBV7-6 and TRBJ2-1; 10 bases are shared with TRBD1. This CDR3 contains 14 residues. With 5 bases clipped from V and 7 bases from J, the junction kept 5 bases outside the gene matches. Germline V gives CDR1 SGHVS, CDR2 FNYEAQ. CDR3 region: CASSRDRGGNEQFF. CDR3 DNA sequence: TGTGCCAGCAGCCGGGACAGGGGAGGGAATGAGCAGTTCTTC.

The chain joins TRBV28 to TRBJ1-5; 11 bases align to TRBD1. The CDR3 runs 16 residues. V was pared by 5 bases and J by 6 bases, with 9 bases of the junction left unmatched. CDR1 MDHEN and CDR2 SYDVKM come from the germline V gene. CDR3 region: CASSAWDRGFAQPQHF. The CDR3 DNA sequence: TGTGCCAGCAGTGCCTGGGACAGGGGGTTCGCTCAGCCCCAGCATTTT.

This clonotype was recorded at least ten times. This rearrangement joins TRBV20-1 to TRBJ1-5, with D unresolved. CDR1 is DFQATT, CDR2 SNEGSKA, per germline (reference sequence). This CDR3 has 12 residues. Trimming left V 3 bases short and J 4 bases short, with 7 bases between. The DNA of the CDR3 is TGCAGTGCTAGGACATCTAATCAGCCCCAGCATTTT. It is translated as CSARTSNQPQHF.

This clonotype was found many times. V gene TRBV5-1 combines with J gene TRBJ2-2; 11 bases line up with TRBD2. With 0 bases clipped from V and 4 bases from J, the junction kept 8 bases outside the gene matches. The CDR3 loop spans 18 amino acids. CDR1 and CDR2 from the germline V gene are SGHRS and YFSETQ. CDR3: CASSLGLLAGAITGELFF. The DNA of the CDR3 is TGCGCCAGCAGCTTGGGGTTACTAGCGGGAGCTATCACCGGGGAGCTGTTTTTT.

This clonotype occurred many times. The genes are TRBV7-3 and TRBJ2-1; D is unresolved. This CDR3 has 14 residues. Germline V lookup: CDR1 SGHTA, CDR2 FQGTGA. V lost 3 bases, J lost 1 base, and 7 bases lay in between. The CDR3 sequence: CASSLVFSYNEQFF. The CDR3 DNA reads as TGTGCCAGCAGCTTGGTATTTTCCTACAATGAGCAGTTCTTC.

This clonotype has at least ten counts. The rearrangement joins TRBV13 to TRBJ2-7; 8 bases align to TRBD1. The ends lost 4 bases at V and 6 bases at J; junction bases unmatched: 8. Germline values: CDR1 PRHDT, CDR2 FYEKMQ (reference sequence). This CDR3 comprises 14 residues. In DNA form, the CDR3 reads TGTGCCAGCAGCTCCCGACAGGGGTGGCGCGAGCAGTACTTC. Translated: CASSSRQGWREQYF.

The V call is TRBV20-1, the J call TRBJ1-2; 10 bases are a match to TRBD1. Germline-derived CDR1 and CDR2 are DFQATT and SNEGSKA (reference sequence). The CDR3 has 16 residues. Germline trimming cut 3 bases from V and 4 bases from J; bases unmatched to any gene: 11. In nucleotides, the CDR3 is TGCAGTGCTAGTATGGGGACAGGGGCTATGTTCTATGGCTACACCTTC. Protein product: CSASMGTGAMFYGYTF.

This chain uses TRBV18 with TRBJ1-2; tentative D call: TRBD1 (5 bases). V was shortened by 1 base and J by 8 bases, with 14 bases between the two germline ends. The CDR3 runs 14 residues. The germline CDR1 and CDR2 sequences are KGHSH and LQKENI. CDR3 DNA: TGTGCCAGCTCACCACGGGCCAGGGACGGGGGCTACACCTTC. This translates into CASSPRARDGGYTF.

V is TRBV27 and J is TRBJ2-1; 11 positions agree with TRBD2. The CDR3 spans 17 residues. Trimming at V came to 4 bases and at J to 8 bases, leaving 13 bases not matched to a gene. CDR1 is MNHEY and CDR2 is SMNVEV in the germline V gene (reference sequence). CDR3 sequence (DNA): TGTGCCAGCAGTTCCCGGACTAGCGGGCGGCAGGTCGATGAGCAGTTCTTC. Amino acid sequence: CASSSRTSGRQVDEQFF.